These 24 T cell receptor beta chains were sequenced from one sample in a study of T cell repertoires in ileal Crohn's disease. Only in-frame clones appear in the TCRdb table, and some are missing; sequencing was by immunoSEQ multiplex PCR. Of around 17,000 clones listed, under 80% are singletons. Sequencing was carried out using ileal tissue. These receptors all stem from an adult with Crohn's disease.

The rearrangement links TRBV5-1 to TRBJ2-3, with D hard to call. This CDR3 has 13 amino acids. In germline, CDR1 is SGHRS, CDR2 YFSETQ. V was pared by 3 bases and J by 2 bases, with 7 bases between. The CDR3, as DNA: TGCGCCAGCAGCTATTTGTACACAGATACGCAGTATTTT. Protein: CASSYLYTDTQYF.

The rearrangement joins TRBV4-1 to TRBJ2-5; 10 bases are a match to TRBD2. The junction had 7 bases not matched to a gene; V was cut back by 1 base and J by 2 bases. This CDR3 contains 17 residues. Germline CDR1 reads MGHRA; CDR2 reads YSYEKL. The CDR3 DNA is TGCGCCAGCAGCCAAGCCGGCGGACTAGCGGTACAAGAGACCCAGTACTTC. This gives the protein CASSQAGGLAVQETQYF.

The rearrangement links TRBV6-8 to TRBJ1-1; D possibly corresponds to TRBD1 (6 bases). CDR3 size: 12 residues. Germline assignment: CDR1 MNHGY and CDR2 SAAAGT. The V gene lost 9 bases and the J gene lost 7 bases, with 15 bases spanning the gap. This chain's CDR3 is CARQGITVEAFF. The CDR3 nucleotides are TGTGCCAGACAGGGAATAACGGTTGAAGCTTTCTTT.

This clone was counted only a few times. The V call is TRBV11-3, the J call TRBJ2-7; 7 bases are shared with TRBD1. Germline assignment: CDR1 SGHNT and CDR2 YENEEA. V shed 5 bases and J 7 bases; nucleotides not matched to a gene: 5. The CDR3 extends over 12 amino acids. CDR3 sequence reads: CASSPTTGEQYF. The CDR3 bases are TGTGCCAGCAGCCCCACGACAGGGGAGCAGTACTTC. The variable domain in full, completed from reference TRBV11-3 and TRBJ2-7, reads EAGVVQSPRYKIIEKKQPVAFWCNPISGHNTLYWYLQNLGQGPELLIRYENEEAVDDSQLPKDRFSAERLKGVDSTLKIQPAELGDSAVYLCASSPTTGEQYFGPGTRLTVT.

In this sample, this clone turned up a few times. The chain carries TRBV7-9 and TRBJ1-2; 7 nucleotides line up with TRBD1. Germline V gene data show CDR1 as SEHNR and CDR2 as FQNEAQ (reference sequence). The CDR3 is made up of 16 amino acids. V lost 1 base, J lost 5 bases, and 10 bases stayed unmatched. CDR3 DNA sequence: TGTGCCAGCAGCTTAGGACCGACAGGGTTTGGGTATGGCTACACCTTC. This codes for CASSLGPTGFGYGYTF.

This rearrangement joins TRBV2 to TRBJ1-1, with TRBD1 identical over 7 bases. Unmatched junction bases numbered 3, after V lost 3 bases and J lost 5 bases. The CDR3 is 13 residues long. The V gene's germline CDR1 is SNHLY and CDR2 FYNNEI. In nucleotides, the CDR3 is TGTGCCAGCAGTGAGGACAGGTTGACTGAAGCTTTCTTT. Amino acid sequence: CASSEDRLTEAFF.

V and J are TRBV2 and TRBJ2-7, with 14 nucleotides matching TRBD2. The CDR3 covers 17 residues. Looked up from germline, CDR1 is SNHLY and CDR2 is FYNNEI. V dropped 4 bases and J dropped 0; count of bases not matched to a gene: 5. CDR3 sequence (DNA): TGTGCCAGCAGTGCGGGACTAGCGGGAGCAGGCTCCTACGAGCAGTACTTC. Translating it yields CASSAGLAGAGSYEQYF.

This chain links TRBV12-5 with TRBJ2-7; D may be TRBD2 (6 bases). The CDR3 contains 14 residues. The V gene's germline CDR1 is LGHNT and CDR2 FRNRAP. Trimming took 5 bases from V and 1 from J, leaving 12 bases between them. CDR3 sequence (DNA): TGTGCTAGTGGTAGGGACTTGGGATCCTACGAGCAGTACTTC. Amino acid sequence: CASGRDLGSYEQYF.

This clone was recorded once. The chain uses TRBV28 and TRBJ1-2, with 10 bases lining up with TRBD1. The CDR3 runs 15 residues. V shed 1 base and J 4 bases; nucleotides not matched to a gene: 3. CDR1 MDHEN and CDR2 SYDVKM come from the germline V gene. The CDR3 DNA is TGTGCCAGCAGTTTATCAGGGACAGGGGTCTATGGCTACACCTTC. This codes for CASSLSGTGVYGYTF.

This chain uses TRBV5-1 with TRBJ2-3, with 12 positions matching TRBD2. CDR3 length equals 20 residues. In germline, CDR1 is SGHRS, CDR2 YFSETQ. Trimming at V came to 3 bases and at J to 2 bases, leaving 16 bases not matched to a gene. CDR3 sequence reads: CASSYSLAGGPVTSTDTQYF. Written as DNA, the CDR3 is TGCGCCAGCAGCTACTCCCTAGCGGGAGGGCCCGTAACCTCCACAGATACGCAGTATTTT.

This clone is medium-sized by share. V gene TRBV28 combines with J gene TRBJ2-2, with a tentative D call TRBD1 (6 bases). Trimming left V 2 bases short and J 5 bases short, with 12 bases between. The CDR3 spans 15 residues. In germline, CDR1 is MDHEN, CDR2 SYDVKM. The CDR3 DNA reads as TGTGCCAGCAGTTTAAACGACAGGATAACCGGGGAGCTGTTTTTT. Translating gives CASSLNDRITGELFF.

The chain combines TRBV11-2 with TRBJ2-5, with 9 bases lining up with TRBD1. From germline, CDR1 is SGHAT and CDR2 FQNNGV. Germline trimming cut 5 bases from V and 5 bases from J; bases unmatched to any gene: 9. The CDR3 extends over 15 amino acids. CDR3 sequence: CASSKRDRVLETQYF. The CDR3 DNA is TGTGCCAGCAGCAAAAGGGACAGGGTACTTGAGACCCAGTACTTC.

This rearrangement joins TRBV4-1 to TRBJ2-5, with 7 bases identical to TRBD1. J gave up 7 bases and V 0 bases, and 5 bases lay outside the gene matches. In germline, CDR1 is MGHRA, CDR2 YSYEKL. This CDR3 has 14 residues. CDR3 nucleotides: TGCGCCAGCAGCCAAGATGACAGGGTCGGGACCCAGTACTTC. This encodes CASSQDDRVGTQYF.

This chain links TRBV29-1 with TRBJ2-1; TRBD1 matches at 10 bases. The CDR3 sequence is 14 residues long. With 6 bases clipped from V and 6 bases from J, the junction kept 8 bases outside the gene matches. Germline assignment: CDR1 SQVTM and CDR2 ANQGSEA. CDR3 amino acids: CSVAAGTGANEQFF. The CDR3, as DNA: TGCAGCGTCGCAGCCGGGACAGGGGCCAATGAGCAGTTCTTC.

The CDR3, as DNA: TGTGCCATCAGGACACACCGGGACAGGGATAATGAGCAGTTCTTC. Its protein is CAIRTHRDRDNEQFF. The chain combines TRBV10-3 with TRBJ2-1, with 9 bases matching TRBD1. From germline, CDR1 is ENHRY and CDR2 SYGVKD. The length of the CDR3 is 15 residues. The trim removed 6 bases at V and 7 bases at J, leaving 10 bases unmatched.

This clone has more than one count but fewer than ten. Here the CDR3 reads CASSPVSGNTIYF. CDR3 DNA: TGTGCCAGCAGTCCAGTTTCTGGAAACACCATATATTTT. V gene TRBV2 combines with J gene TRBJ1-3, with D hard to call. This CDR3 region has 13 residues. V lost 5 bases, J lost 1 base, and 6 bases lay in between. In germline, CDR1 is SNHLY, CDR2 FYNNEI.

This clone was seen a handful of times. The CDR3 DNA sequence: TGTGCCTGGAGTGTACGGGGGGCTCGGACAGATACGCAGTATTTT. This sequence encodes CAWSVRGARTDTQYF. The genes are TRBV30 and TRBJ2-3; D is perhaps TRBD2 (7 bases). V lost 0 bases and J 3 bases, leaving 13 bases between the germline ends. The germline gives CDR1 GTSNPN, CDR2 SVGIG (reference sequence). There are 15 residues in the CDR3.

The J gene is TRBJ2-7, the V gene TRBV6-1; 8 bases match TRBD1. V lost 11 bases to trimming and J lost 3 bases; unmatched junction nucleotides: 9. The CDR3 length is 13 residues. Germline CDR1 MNHNS, CDR2 SASEGT. CDR3 amino acids: CACQTGEYYEQYF. The CDR3 DNA follows: TGTGCCTGCCAGACAGGGGAGTACTACGAGCAGTACTTC.

The chain employs TRBV27 and TRBJ1-1, with D possibly matching TRBD1 (6 bases). The CDR3 contains 13 residues. Trimming removed 3 bases from V and 4 bases from J, with 9 bases in between. CDR1 is MNHEY, CDR2 SMNVEV, per germline (reference sequence). CDR3 amino acids: CASSFTGTTEAFF. As DNA, the CDR3 is TGTGCCAGCAGTTTTACAGGGACCACTGAAGCTTTCTTT.

There are a few counts of this clone. This chain connects TRBV7-3 to TRBJ1-1; TRBD1 matches at 7 bases. CDR1 and CDR2 (germline): SGHTA, FQGTGA. V trimming: 6 bases; J trimming: 10 bases; junction bases outside the gene matches: 8. CDR3 length: 12 residues. Here the CDR3 DNA reads TGTGCCAGCAGTGCCGCAGGGGGACGAGCTTTCTTT. Its translation is CASSAAGGRAFF.

The rearrangement links TRBV6-4 to TRBJ2-3; 15 bases match TRBD2. Looked up from germline, CDR1 is MRHNA and CDR2 is SNTAGT. This CDR3 is built from 15 residues. Losses at the gene ends were 3 bases for V and 5 bases for J; bases not matched to a gene: 0. CDR3 sequence: CASSEGLAGGDTQYF. The CDR3 DNA reads as TGTGCCAGCAGTGAGGGACTAGCGGGAGGAGATACGCAGTATTTT.

The J gene is TRBJ2-3, the V gene TRBV18; 11 nucleotides match TRBD2. Germline assignment: CDR1 KGHSH and CDR2 LQKENI. V trimming: 6 bases; J trimming: 6 bases; junction bases outside the gene matches: 11. The CDR3 spans 16 residues. The CDR3 DNA reads TGTGCCAGCTCGCCGGACACTAGCGGGAGTTGGGATACGCAGTATTTT. It codes for CASSPDTSGSWDTQYF.

The chain carries TRBV6-5 and TRBJ1-1, with D hard to call. Germline V gene sequence: CDR1 MNHEY, CDR2 SVGAGI. This CDR3 is built from 11 residues. V was trimmed by 8 bases and J by 5 bases, leaving 9 bases between them. In DNA, the CDR3 is TGTGCCAGCCCCCTGCGGACTGAAGCTTTCTTT. Its protein product is CASPLRTEAFF.

The genes are TRBV2 and TRBJ2-7, with D perhaps TRBD1 (5 bases). The CDR3 covers 13 residues. Germline assignment: CDR1 SNHLY and CDR2 FYNNEI. Trimming took off 4 bases at V and 6 bases at J, with 13 bases between the two ends. The CDR3 DNA follows: TGTGCCAGCAGTGCATCAGGGATCGGCGAGCAGTACTTC. Protein product: CASSASGIGEQYF.